The 23 T cell receptor beta chains given below trace back to one sample, sequenced in a study of CD8 T cell repertoires and HIV-1 epitope variants. The protocol was immunoSEQ multiplex PCR, while the TCRdb copy is restricted to in-frame clones and leaves out a portion. This table has 4,800 or so clones, about two thirds appearing once. No antigen is known for these receptors. The sequencing input was cultured CD8+ T cells derived from PBMCs. The receptors were sampled from a male donor with HIV.

The chain couples TRBV5-1 to TRBJ1-4; D is ambiguous. In germline, CDR1 is SGHRS, CDR2 YFSETQ. V was trimmed by 6 bases and J by 5 bases, leaving 14 bases between them. This CDR3 comprises 14 residues. The CDR3 sequence: CASTSGRWNEKLFF. For the CDR3, the DNA is TGCGCCAGCACCTCGGGCAGATGGAATGAAAAACTGTTTTTT.

CDR3 coding DNA: TGTGCCAGCAGTTTGTCCCAGGGGGGGGGACCCCAGCATTTT. This gives the protein CASSLSQGGGPQHF. This chain links TRBV28 with TRBJ1-5, with 7 nucleotides matching TRBD1. Per the germline V gene, CDR1 is MDHEN and CDR2 is SYDVKM. The V gene end was trimmed by 3 bases and the J gene end by 10 bases; junction bases not matched to a gene: 9. The CDR3 length is 14 residues.

The chain is built from TRBV6-5 and TRBJ2-5; 11 nucleotides agree with TRBD1. The junction had 8 bases not matched to a gene; V was cut back by 4 bases and J by 4 bases. The CDR3 has 16 amino acids. CDR1 MNHEY and CDR2 SVGAGI come from the germline V gene. The CDR3 loop is CASSLTGTGGRETQYF. As DNA, the CDR3 is TGTGCCAGCAGTTTAACCGGGACAGGGGGTCGAGAGACCCAGTACTTC.

The chain joins TRBV2 to TRBJ2-1; possible D gene TRBD1, 6 bases. V lost 6 bases and J lost 6, with 12 bases in between. The CDR3 sequence is 13 residues long. Germline V lookup: CDR1 SNHLY, CDR2 FYNNEI. CDR3 sequence reads: CASRARGGNEQFF. CDR3 sequence (DNA): TGTGCCAGCAGGGCCAGGGGTGGCAATGAGCAGTTCTTC.

The J gene is TRBJ2-3, the V gene TRBV28, with 9 nucleotides matching TRBD1. The germline V gene has CDR1 MDHEN and CDR2 SYDVKM. Trimming at V came to 5 bases and at J to 2 bases, leaving 11 bases not matched to a gene. The CDR3 totals 17 residues. CDR3 DNA sequence: TGTGCCAGCAGTCGTCCTTCGGGACAGGGTAACACAGATACGCAGTATTTT. It is translated as CASSRPSGQGNTDTQYF.

In this sample, this clone turned up once. The rearrangement uses TRBV6-5 and TRBJ1-2, with a weak D call TRBD1 (6 bases). Germline loops: CDR1 MNHEY, CDR2 SVGAGI. The CDR3 is made up of 14 amino acids. Trimming took 0 bases from V and 2 from J, leaving 7 bases between them. DNA for the CDR3: TGTGCCAGCAGTTACTCAGGGGGGAACTATGGCTACACCTTC. Translating gives CASSYSGGNYGYTF.

This clone was picked up a small number of times. This rearrangement joins TRBV27 to TRBJ2-7, with 7 bases identical to TRBD2. Germline CDR1 reads MNHEY; CDR2 reads SMNVEV (reference sequence). This CDR3 spans 12 amino acids. V dropped 5 bases and J dropped 3; count of bases not matched to a gene: 1. The DNA for the CDR3 is TGTGCCAGCAGTCGGGGGGACTACGAGCAGTACTTC. Protein product: CASSRGDYEQYF.

The rearrangement joins TRBV27 to TRBJ2-5; D is possibly TRBD1 (6 bases). The J call may be incorrect, as the DNA end agrees better with TRBJ2-7. CDR3 length: 14 amino acids. Germline V CDR1 and CDR2: MNHEY, SMNVEV (reference sequence). CDR3 in DNA: TGTGCCAGCAGTTTAGGAGGACAGACCTACGAGCAGTACTTC. Its protein product is CASSLGGQTYEQYF.

The CDR3 is CASSYAFGGDLTDTQYF. The CDR3 DNA is TGTGCCAGCAGCTACGCCTTTGGGGGGGACCTCACAGATACGCAGTATTTT. V gene TRBV7-8 combines with J gene TRBJ2-3; 7 bases map to TRBD2. Losses at the gene ends were 4 bases for V and 2 bases for J; bases not matched to a gene: 12. The CDR3 runs 17 residues. The V gene's germline CDR1 is SGHVS and CDR2 FQNEAQ.

Regarding this clone: A read error may account for a junction end that differs from germline. The DNA for the CDR3 is TGTGCTAGCAGCTTAACGGTGGCGGGAGAAGAGACCCAGTACTTC. Its protein is CASSLTVAGEETQYF. This chain connects TRBV7-7 to TRBJ2-5; 7 nucleotides line up with TRBD2. Germline CDR1 is SSHAT and CDR2 is FNYEAQ (reference sequence). The CDR3 totals 15 residues.

This clone has just a few counts. The V call is TRBV9, the J call TRBJ1-1, with D unclear. The V end lost 4 bases, the J end lost 0 bases, and 7 bases lay between the germline ends. The CDR3 is made up of 13 amino acids. Per the germline V gene, CDR1 is SGDLS and CDR2 is YYNGEE. The CDR3 region is CASSPGLNTEAFF. For the CDR3, the DNA is TGTGCCAGCAGCCCCGGGTTGAACACTGAAGCTTTCTTT.

The V gene is TRBV9, the J gene TRBJ2-1; D possibly corresponds to TRBD2 (6 bases). This CDR3 region has 16 residues. Trimming took 3 bases from V and 6 from J, leaving 19 bases between them. Germline CDR1 is SGDLS and CDR2 is YYNGEE. The CDR3 region is CASSGRRGSVVNEQFF. CDR3 DNA sequence: TGTGCCAGCAGCGGGCGGCGGGGAAGTGTCGTCAATGAGCAGTTCTTC.

This chain joins TRBV28 and TRBJ2-7, with TRBD2 matching over 12 bases. CDR3 length: 16 residues. The germline V gene encodes CDR1 MDHEN and CDR2 SYDVKM. Trimming at V came to 2 bases and at J to 7 bases, leaving 9 bases not matched to a gene. The CDR3 sequence: CASSLLLAGGPGEQYF. The CDR3 nucleotides read TGTGCCAGCAGTTTACTTCTAGCGGGGGGGCCCGGGGAGCAGTACTTC.

The genes are TRBV5-1 and TRBJ1-5; D is perhaps TRBD1 (5 bases). With 1 base removed from V and 5 bases from J, the gap between germline ends came to 16 bases. This CDR3 is built from 16 residues. Germline-derived CDR1 and CDR2 are SGHRS and YFSETQ. The CDR3 sequence: CASSLIGTVADQPQHF. In nucleotides, the CDR3 is TGCGCCAGCAGCTTGATAGGGACTGTTGCTGATCAGCCCCAGCATTTT.

This chain connects TRBV27 to TRBJ1-2, with D perhaps matching TRBD1 (6 bases). Germline V lookup: CDR1 MNHEY, CDR2 SMNVEV (reference sequence). The CDR3 covers 17 residues. The V end lost 2 bases, the J end lost 4 bases, and 20 bases lay between the germline ends. The CDR3 loop is CASSLKGYPTGTYGYTF. In DNA form, the CDR3 reads TGTGCCAGCAGTTTAAAGGGGTATCCCACAGGGACCTATGGCTACACCTTC.

The chain combines TRBV20-1 with TRBJ2-1; D not resolved. The CDR3 runs 11 residues. In germline, CDR1 is DFQATT, CDR2 SNEGSKA (reference sequence). CDR3 amino acids: CSETTDREQFF. The CDR3 region has the DNA TGCAGCGAGACCACTGATCGTGAGCAGTTCTTC.

This clone has a handful of counts. The chain couples TRBV19 to TRBJ2-3; either TRBD1 or TRBD2 may supply D (5 bases each). The CDR3 extends over 15 amino acids. Between the trimmed V and J ends, which lost 6 bases and 4 bases, there was a span of 17 bases. Germline lookup yields CDR1 LNHDA and CDR2 SQIVND (reference sequence). For the CDR3, the DNA is TGTGCCAGTAGCCCTCGGGACGGATCAGCAGATACGCAGTATTTT. Translating gives CASSPRDGSADTQYF.

V usage is TRBV7-3 and J usage is TRBJ1-2; D may be TRBD1 (5 bases). V was shortened by 10 bases and J by 8 bases, with 8 bases between the two germline ends. Germline V gene sequence: CDR1 SGHTA, CDR2 FQGTGA. This CDR3 has 9 amino acids. The CDR3 spells CAISGGYTF. The CDR3 DNA reads as TGTGCCATATCAGGGGGCTACACCTTC.

V and J are TRBV9 and TRBJ2-7, with 7 bases fitting TRBD1. Germline-derived CDR1 and CDR2 are SGDLS and YYNGEE. The CDR3 loop spans 16 amino acids. Trimming took 0 bases from V and 0 from J; bases not matched to a gene: 6. Written as DNA, the CDR3 is TGTGCCAGCAGCGTAGTAGGACAGGCTAACTCCTACGAGCAGTACTTC. It encodes CASSVVGQANSYEQYF.

The table lists this clone with a count of one. V is TRBV11-2 and J is TRBJ2-5; D possibly corresponds to TRBD1 (5 bases). Germline CDR1 is SGHAT and CDR2 is FQNNGV. With 5 bases removed from V and 1 base from J, the gap between germline ends came to 11 bases. This CDR3 region has 14 residues. This CDR3 reads CASSRIQGQETQYF. CDR3 DNA: TGTGCCAGCAGCCGAATTCAGGGCCAAGAGACCCAGTACTTC.

The chain joins TRBV5-1 to TRBJ1-2, with 8 bases lining up with TRBD1. Germline CDR1 and CDR2: SGHRS and YFSETQ. The CDR3 consists of 15 residues. The V gene end was trimmed by 4 bases and the J gene end by 2 bases; junction bases not matched to a gene: 7. The CDR3 DNA follows: TGCGCCAGCAGCAAATGGACAGGGCGCAACTATGGCTACACCTTC. It yields the protein CASSKWTGRNYGYTF.

The J gene is TRBJ2-1, the V gene TRBV18; D assignment may be TRBD1 or TRBD2 (6 bases each). Germline V gene lookup returns CDR1 KGHSH and CDR2 LQKENI. V lost 3 bases and J 6 bases, leaving 18 bases between the germline ends. The CDR3 is 16 amino acids. The CDR3 coding sequence is TGTGCCAGCTCACCGGCGTGGGGGGCCGGAAGCAATGAGCAGTTCTTC. Encoded protein: CASSPAWGAGSNEQFF.

The chain has TRBV4-3 and TRBJ1-2; no clear D. Trimming stripped 0 bases from V and 3 bases from J, with 14 bases between. The CDR3 contains 16 residues. The V gene's germline CDR1 is LGHNA and CDR2 YSLEER. The CDR3 protein is CASSQDPPDLDYGYTF. For the CDR3, the DNA is TGCGCCAGCAGCCAAGATCCCCCAGACTTGGACTATGGCTACACCTTC.